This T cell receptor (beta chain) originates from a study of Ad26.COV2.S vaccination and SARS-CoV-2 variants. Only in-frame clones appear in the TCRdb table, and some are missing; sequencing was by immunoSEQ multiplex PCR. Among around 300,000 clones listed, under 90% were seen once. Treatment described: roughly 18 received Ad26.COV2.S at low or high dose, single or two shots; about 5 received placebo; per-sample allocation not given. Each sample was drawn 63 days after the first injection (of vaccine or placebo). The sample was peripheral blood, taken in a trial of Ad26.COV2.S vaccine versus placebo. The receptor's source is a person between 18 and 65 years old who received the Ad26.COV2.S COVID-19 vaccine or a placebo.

CDR3 sequence: CASSFPDRGGGYTF. The CDR3 bases are TGCGCCAGCAGCTTTCCGGACAGGGGGGGCGGCTACACCTTC. V is TRBV5-1 and J is TRBJ1-2; TRBD1 aligns across 10 bases. The ends lost 2 bases at V and 8 bases at J; junction bases unmatched: 6. The CDR3 is 14 amino acids. Germline V gene sequence: CDR1 SGHRS, CDR2 YFSETQ.